What follows are 4 T cell receptor beta chains derived from one specimen sequenced in a study of T cells in Graves' hyperthyroidism and ophthalmopathy. The CDR3 regions of TCR beta were amplified from RNA transcripts. Primed by the HTBI set, a first-round RT-PCR was run on the TCR CDR3. TCRdb redid the calling of the multiplex PCR reads with MiXCR, one entry per CDR3 protein. The table lists under 300,000 distinct CDR3 sequences, around 15% of them singletons. Sequencing was done on a sample of blood. The receptors derive from a woman aged 40 to 49 with Graves' hyperthyroidism.

This clonotype was counted ten times or more. The J gene is TRBJ2-1, the V gene TRBV2, with 9 bases that match TRBD2. The CDR3 covers 15 residues. Per the germline V gene, CDR1 is SNHLY and CDR2 is FYNNEI. Trimming cost V 4 bases and J 4 bases; bases outside gene matches: 5. The CDR3 spells CASSAREGAYNEQFF. CDR3 bases: TGTGCCAGCAGTGCGCGGGAGGGAGCTTACAATGAGCAGTTCTTC.

The chain combines TRBV28 with TRBJ1-5; weak D call: TRBD1 (5 bases). Germline-derived CDR1 and CDR2 are MDHEN and SYDVKM. The V gene lost 9 bases and the J gene lost 0 bases, with 9 bases spanning the gap. The CDR3 sequence is 13 residues long. In DNA, the CDR3 is TGTGCCAGTCAGGGATTTAGCAATCAGCCCCAGCATTTT. This codes for CASQGFSNQPQHF.

The V call is TRBV18, the J call TRBJ1-1; tentatively, D is TRBD1 (5 bases). CDR3 size: 13 residues. V dropped 5 bases and J dropped 5 bases, with 12 bases sitting between them. Germline values: CDR1 KGHSH, CDR2 LQKENI. CDR3 residues: CASSGWAGTEAFF. In nucleotides, the CDR3 is TGTGCCAGCTCAGGATGGGCAGGGACTGAAGCTTTCTTT. Based on the CDR3 plus reference TRBV18 and TRBJ1-1, the full variable domain is NAGVMQNPRHLVRRRGQEARLRCSPMKGHSHVYWYRQLPEEGLKFMVYLQKENIIDESGMPKERFSAEFPKEGPSILRIQQVVRGDSAAYFCASSGWAGTEAFFGQGTRLTVV.

To note about this clonotype: At one of its ends the junction is not consistent with the germline gene, which may arise from a read error. The rearrangement uses TRBV7-8 and TRBJ2-5; D unclear. CDR3 length: 11 residues. CDR1 and CDR2 from the germline V gene are SGHVS and FQNEAQ. CDR3 protein: CASSLKEIQYF. The CDR3 bases are TGTGCCAGCAGCCTGAAAGAGATCCAGTACTTC.